Below, 17 T cell receptor beta chains from the same sample are listed, as sequenced in a study of blood T cell repertoires in COVID-19. This table comes from immunoSEQ multiplex PCR, and its TCRdb copy is limited to in-frame clones, with some not included. The top ten clones hold 4% to 5.5% of a sample with around 100,000 clones, about four fifths of them seen once. Sequencing used peripheral blood. These receptors all come from a man older than 75 with COVID-19, enrolled during active disease.

This rearrangement joins TRBV29-1 to TRBJ1-2, with 8 bases lining up with TRBD1. The CDR3 is 13 amino acids. V gave up 6 bases and J gave up 4 bases; unmatched junction bases: 7. CDR1 is SQVTM and CDR2 is ANQGSEA in the germline V gene. CDR3 DNA: TGCAGCGTCGCCTCGGGACAGGTCTATGGCTACACCTTC. It encodes CSVASGQVYGYTF.

This clone came up once. J is TRBJ1-1 and V is TRBV10-3, with D possibly TRBD1 on 6 matching bases. This CDR3 comprises 15 residues. V lost 0 bases and J 3 bases, leaving 11 bases between the germline ends. Per the germline V gene, CDR1 is ENHRY and CDR2 is SYGVKD. CDR3 protein: CAISESRGWDTEAFF. CDR3 bases: TGTGCCATCAGTGAGTCCAGGGGATGGGACACTGAAGCTTTCTTT.

This sequence joins TRBV6-2 or TRBV6-3 and TRBJ1-6, with a weak D call TRBD1 (6 bases). The germline V gene encodes CDR1 MNHEY and CDR2 SVGEGT. Trimming pared 2 bases from V and 0 bases from J, leaving 8 bases between. The CDR3 length is 16 residues. The CDR3 is CASSYGGSSYNSPLHF. The CDR3, as DNA: TGTGCCAGCAGTTACGGGGGCAGCTCCTATAATTCACCCCTCCACTTT.

The chain couples TRBV4-3 to TRBJ1-4; tentative D call: TRBD1 (5 bases). The CDR3 covers 14 residues. Trimming shortened V by 0 bases and J by 7 bases, and 9 bases separated the two germline ends. The germline CDR1 and CDR2 sequences are LGHNA and YSLEER. The CDR3 loop reads CASSQDIGGEKLFF. The CDR3 bases are TGCGCCAGCAGCCAAGACATCGGGGGTGAAAAACTGTTTTTT.

The rearrangement joins TRBV10-3 to TRBJ1-1; the match to TRBD1 covers 8 bases. Germline V gives CDR1 ENHRY, CDR2 SYGVKD. Trimming at V came to 10 bases and at J to 6 bases, leaving 16 bases not matched to a gene. This CDR3 region has 15 residues. The CDR3 region is CATRDGQGGFAEAFF. In DNA form, the CDR3 reads TGTGCCACCAGGGACGGACAGGGAGGTTTCGCTGAAGCTTTCTTT.

The V call is TRBV5-1, the J call TRBJ2-5; TRBD2 aligns across 8 bases. CDR3 length: 15 amino acids. The germline V gene encodes CDR1 SGHRS and CDR2 YFSETQ. J gave up 5 bases and V 1 base, and 7 bases lay outside the gene matches. CDR3 coding DNA: TGCGCCAGCAGCTTGTCTCGGGGGGGTGAGGAGACCCAGTACTTC. Amino acid sequence: CASSLSRGGEETQYF.

The V and J genes are TRBV14 and TRBJ2-1; possible D gene TRBD2, 5 bases. The CDR3 is 16 amino acids. Trimming took 1 base from V and 5 from J, leaving 15 bases between them. Germline V gene sequence: CDR1 SGHDN, CDR2 FVKESK. This chain's CDR3 is CASSQAGSKVDNEQFF. The CDR3 DNA reads as TGTGCCAGCAGCCAAGCGGGGTCAAAAGTCGACAATGAGCAGTTCTTC.

The V and J genes are TRBV10-3 and TRBJ1-2, with 9 nucleotides matching TRBD1. After removal of 6 bases from V and 4 bases from J, the junction contained 6 bases not matched to a gene. Looked up from germline, CDR1 is ENHRY and CDR2 is SYGVKD. The CDR3 is made up of 14 amino acids. As DNA, the CDR3 is TGTGCCATCAGATCCGGGACAGGGTCCTATGGCTACACCTTC. It yields the protein CAIRSGTGSYGYTF.

This rearrangement joins TRBV5-1 to TRBJ2-3, with D unresolved. V dropped 0 bases and J dropped 0 bases, with 8 bases sitting between them. CDR3 length equals 15 residues. Germline V CDR1 and CDR2: SGHRS, YFSETQ. DNA of the CDR3: TGCGCCAGCAGCTTGGGGCCCACCAGCACAGATACGCAGTATTTT. Its translation: CASSLGPTSTDTQYF.

This chain uses TRBV7-2 with TRBJ2-7, with D possibly TRBD1 on 5 matching bases. Germline V lookup: CDR1 SGHTA, CDR2 FQGNSA. The CDR3 is 15 amino acids. V lost 0 bases and J 5 bases, leaving 14 bases between the germline ends. The CDR3 reads CASSLASGRVHEQYF. The DNA of the CDR3 is TGTGCCAGCAGCTTAGCTTCTGGCAGGGTCCACGAGCAGTACTTC.

J is TRBJ1-2 and V is TRBV24-1; D is unclear. The CDR3 covers 12 residues. Germline loops: CDR1 KGHDR, CDR2 SFDVKD. Trimming removed 5 bases at V and 8 bases at J, with 11 bases between. The CDR3 coding sequence is TGTGCCACCAGTGTAGCAGAAACCGGCTACACCTTC. Protein product: CATSVAETGYTF.

This clone came up once. The V call is TRBV2, the J call TRBJ2-3; 10 nucleotides line up with TRBD2. The germline V gene encodes CDR1 SNHLY and CDR2 FYNNEI. The length of the CDR3 is 15 residues. The junction had 8 bases not matched to a gene; V was cut back by 6 bases and J by 5 bases. The CDR3 DNA follows: TGTGCCAGCAGAAGTAAGCGGGAGGGCCTAGATACGCAGTATTTT. As protein: CASRSKREGLDTQYF.

CDR3 protein: CASSQGPRDSLFNTEAFF. CDR3 in DNA: TGCGCCAGCAGCCAAGGGCCCCGGGACAGCCTATTCAACACTGAAGCTTTCTTT. The genes are TRBV4-3 and TRBJ1-1; 7 bases are a match to TRBD1. CDR1 is LGHNA, CDR2 YSLEER, per germline. V lost 1 base and J lost 2; bases outside the gene matches: 13. The CDR3 covers 18 residues.

The chain joins TRBV27 to TRBJ2-7; 10 bases fit TRBD1. After removal of 6 bases from V and 4 bases from J, the junction contained 18 bases not matched to a gene. Germline V gene lookup returns CDR1 MNHEY and CDR2 SMNVEV (reference sequence). The CDR3 is 18 amino acids. The CDR3 DNA reads TGTGCCAGCAGAACTAAACTTCCCCGTGGACAGGGGGGGTACGAGCAGTACTTC. Translation: CASRTKLPRGQGGYEQYF.

V gene TRBV7-8 combines with J gene TRBJ2-7, with D unresolved. The CDR3 runs to 11 residues. Trimming stripped 4 bases from V and 3 bases from J, with 4 bases between. Germline CDR1 reads SGHVS; CDR2 reads FQNEAQ. The CDR3 region has the DNA TGTGCCAGCAGCTCAAACTACGAGCAGTACTTC. Amino acid sequence: CASSSNYEQYF.

The gene calls are TRBV28 and TRBJ2-7; tentatively, D is TRBD1 (5 bases). Germline V gene sequence: CDR1 MDHEN, CDR2 SYDVKM. The V end was cut by 1 base, the J end by 5 bases, with 27 bases between. The CDR3 covers 19 residues. CDR3 bases: TGTGCCAGCAGTTTATCCATGATAAAAAAGGGGTTTCCCAGCAACGAGCAGTACTTC. Translation: CASSLSMIKKGFPSNEQYF.

The chain couples TRBV19 to TRBJ2-6, with TRBD1 matching over 9 bases. Germline V lookup: CDR1 LNHDA, CDR2 SQIVND (reference sequence). J lost 1 base, V lost 4 bases, and 8 bases had no gene match. This CDR3 has 18 amino acids. CDR3 region: CASSRPGQGRSGANVLTF. In DNA form, the CDR3 reads TGTGCCAGTAGTAGACCGGGACAGGGACGGTCTGGGGCCAACGTCCTGACTTTC.